What follows are 23 T cell receptor beta chains derived from one specimen sequenced in a study of control samples from healthy donors and cancer patients. Here immunoSEQ multiplex PCR was the method, and the copy in TCRdb shows in-frame clones only, minus some. Found here are roughly 89,000 clones, 90% to 95% of them singletons; the top ten hold 15% to 20%. The sequenced material came from blood. The origin of the receptors is a man between 50 and 59 years old in good health.

J is TRBJ1-1 and V is TRBV29-1; D is ambiguous. Trimming left V 7 bases short and J 6 bases short, with 9 bases between. The CDR3 loop spans 10 amino acids. CDR1 and CDR2 from the germline V gene are SQVTM and ANQGSEA. CDR3 coding DNA: TGCAGCGCCGACGAGCCTGAAGCTTTCTTT. Translated: CSADEPEAFF.

J is TRBJ1-1 and V is TRBV6-5; no firm D call. CDR3 length: 12 amino acids. CDR1 and CDR2 from the germline V gene are MNHEY and SVGAGI. The germline V and J ends were trimmed by 6 bases and 9 bases, with 14 bases remaining between them. The CDR3 protein is CASSRRPGKAFF. In DNA, the CDR3 is TGTGCCAGCAGCCGCCGACCGGGGAAAGCTTTCTTT.

This clone came up once. V usage is TRBV19 and J usage is TRBJ2-7; the D gene is possibly TRBD1 (5 bases). Germline V gives CDR1 LNHDA, CDR2 SQIVND (reference sequence). This CDR3 has 14 residues. The germline V and J ends were trimmed by 4 bases and 3 bases, with 13 bases remaining between them. CDR3 sequence reads: CASSSRGRGYEQYF. CDR3 nucleotides: TGTGCCAGTAGTAGTAGGGGAAGGGGCTACGAGCAGTACTTC.

There are a few counts of this clone. This chain joins TRBV7-9 and TRBJ2-7; tentatively, D is TRBD1 (5 bases). V lost 1 base to trimming and J lost 7 bases, with 14 bases between them. The CDR3 length is 14 residues. Per the germline V gene, CDR1 is SEHNR and CDR2 is FQNEAQ (reference sequence). Here the CDR3 DNA reads TGTGCCAGCAGCTTAGTAGGGGTAGTGTGGGAGCAGTACTTC. This translates into CASSLVGVVWEQYF.

The chain employs TRBV7-9 and TRBJ1-5; a weak D match, TRBD1 (5 bases). Between the trimmed V and J ends, which lost 5 bases and 7 bases, there was a span of 15 bases. This CDR3 spans 14 amino acids. Germline CDR1 is SEHNR and CDR2 is FQNEAQ (reference sequence). CDR3 loop: CASSQFSEGQPQHF. The CDR3 region has the DNA TGTGCCAGCAGCCAATTCTCGGAGGGGCAGCCCCAGCATTTT. The variable domain in full, completed from reference TRBV7-9 and TRBJ1-5, reads DTGVSQNPRHKITKRGQNVTFRCDPISEHNRLYWYRQTLGQGPEFLTYFQNEAQLEKSRLLSDRFSAERPKGSFSTLEIQRTEQGDSAMYLCASSQFSEGQPQHFGDGTRLSIL.

About this clone: Other DNA variants within this sample encode the same CDR3. The V call is TRBV3-1 (or the pseudogene TRBV3-2), the J call TRBJ1-1, with D unclear. The germline CDR1 and CDR2 sequences are LGHDT and YNNKEL (reference sequence). Trimming took 0 bases from V and 5 from J, leaving 10 bases between them. This CDR3 is 14 amino acids long. CDR3 protein: CASSQDRGLTEAFF. CDR3 bases: TGTGCCAGCAGCCAAGATCGTGGGTTAACTGAAGCTTTCTTT.

The rearrangement uses TRBV7-2 and TRBJ2-7; no clear D gene. The V end lost 5 bases, the J end lost 4 bases, and 15 bases lay between the germline ends. From germline, CDR1 is SGHTA and CDR2 FQGNSA. The CDR3 totals 14 residues. CDR3 in DNA: TGTGCCAGCAGCAAGGGATCGACCCCGTACGAGCAGTACTTC. Its translation: CASSKGSTPYEQYF. Filled out from reference TRBV7-2 and TRBJ2-7, the complete variable domain reads GAGVSQSPSNKVTEKGKDVELRCDPISGHTALYWYRQSLGQGLEFLIYFQGNSAPDKSGLPSDRFSAERTGGSVSTLTIQRTQQEDSAVYLCASSKGSTPYEQYFGPGTRLTVT.

This chain links TRBV5-4 with TRBJ2-5; 7 positions match TRBD2. After removal of 0 bases from V and 5 bases from J, the junction contained 10 bases not matched to a gene. Germline values: CDR1 SGHNT, CDR2 YYREEE (reference sequence). The CDR3 is made up of 16 amino acids. CDR3 in amino acids: CASSLDSGGGHETQYF. CDR3 bases: TGTGCCAGCAGCTTGGATTCGGGGGGAGGCCATGAGACCCAGTACTTC.

V is TRBV12-5 and J is TRBJ2-3; D is perhaps TRBD1 (6 bases). The CDR3 is 16 residues long. V was pared by 7 bases and J by 1 base, with 18 bases between. Germline CDR1 LGHNT, CDR2 FRNRAP. The CDR3 DNA follows: TGTGCTAGTGTCCCGGCAGGGGTTATGCGCACAGATACGCAGTATTTT. Its protein product is CASVPAGVMRTDTQYF.

The chain joins TRBV12-5 to TRBJ2-4, with D possibly matching TRBD2 (5 bases). In germline, CDR1 is LGHNT, CDR2 FRNRAP. The CDR3 consists of 15 residues. V lost 7 bases, J lost 4 bases, and 17 bases lay in between. CDR3 nucleotide sequence: TGTGCTAGTGCCGAGGTCGGGATGGGGAAAAACATTCAGTACTTC. Protein sequence: CASAEVGMGKNIQYF.

The chain recombines TRBV5-5 with TRBJ1-4, with 11 bases aligning to TRBD1. After removal of 0 bases from V and 0 bases from J, the junction contained 1 base not matched to a gene. This CDR3 contains 17 residues. Per the germline V gene, CDR1 is SGHKS and CDR2 is YYEKEE (reference sequence). CDR3 loop: CASSLVGQGATNEKLFF. The CDR3 coding sequence is TGTGCCAGCAGCTTGGTGGGACAGGGGGCAACTAATGAAAAACTGTTTTTT.

The chain couples TRBV6-5 to TRBJ2-3; 9 bases are a match to TRBD2. The CDR3 covers 15 residues. Germline assignment: CDR1 MNHEY and CDR2 SVGAGI. V lost 0 bases to trimming and J lost 3 bases; unmatched junction nucleotides: 1. This CDR3 is CASSYSSGGTDTQYF. The CDR3 DNA reads TGTGCCAGCAGTTACTCTAGCGGGGGTACAGATACGCAGTATTTT.

The chain carries TRBV19 and TRBJ2-2, with a weak D call TRBD1 (6 bases). The CDR3 spans 15 residues. Germline CDR1 LNHDA, CDR2 SQIVND (reference sequence). V was cut by 5 bases and J by 3 bases, with 13 bases left in between. CDR3 sequence: CASSALRGDTGELFF. The CDR3 nucleotides are TGTGCCAGTAGTGCGCTCAGGGGAGACACCGGGGAGCTGTTTTTT.

The chain has TRBV10-3 and TRBJ1-6; a weak D match, TRBD1 (5 bases). CDR1 and CDR2 from the germline V gene are ENHRY and SYGVKD. This CDR3 has 14 residues. V lost 0 bases and J 6 bases, leaving 6 bases between the germline ends. The CDR3 is CAISESGLNSPLHF. The CDR3 coding sequence is TGTGCCATCAGTGAGTCGGGACTTAATTCACCCCTCCACTTT.

The V gene is TRBV29-1, the J gene TRBJ1-1; possible D gene TRBD1, 5 bases. V lost 6 bases and J lost 1, with 9 bases in between. Germline V lookup: CDR1 SQVTM, CDR2 ANQGSEA. The CDR3 covers 12 residues. CDR3 nucleotides: TGCAGCGTAGACAGTACGAACACTGAAGCTTTCTTT. It encodes CSVDSTNTEAFF.

V and J are TRBV5-4 and TRBJ2-1, with 7 bases identical to TRBD2. In germline, CDR1 is SGHNT, CDR2 YYREEE (reference sequence). This CDR3 region has 13 residues. V dropped 7 bases and J dropped 9; count of bases not matched to a gene: 10. The CDR3, as DNA: TGTGCCAGCGGAATTGGGGGGGTGGGTGAGCAGTTCTTC. Its translation: CASGIGGVGEQFF.

CDR3 amino acids: CASSQGLSSYEQYF. The DNA for the CDR3 is TGTGCCAGCAGCCAAGGCCTGAGCTCCTACGAGCAGTACTTC. The chain employs TRBV3-1 (or the pseudogene TRBV3-2) and TRBJ2-7, with no clear D. The CDR3 is made up of 14 amino acids. Germline V gene data show CDR1 as LGHDT and CDR2 as YNNKEL (reference sequence). The V end lost 1 base, the J end lost 0 bases, and 7 bases lay between the germline ends.

V and J are TRBV18 and TRBJ1-1; perhaps TRBD1 as D (6 bases). The CDR3 is 14 residues long. Trimming left V 0 bases short and J 6 bases short, with 11 bases between. CDR1 KGHSH and CDR2 LQKENI come from the germline V gene. This CDR3 reads CASSPPTGKPEAFF. The CDR3 DNA reads TGTGCCAGCTCACCACCTACAGGGAAGCCTGAAGCTTTCTTT. The whole variable domain, filled in from reference TRBV18 and TRBJ1-1, reads NAGVMQNPRHLVRRRGQEARLRCSPMKGHSHVYWYRQLPEEGLKFMVYLQKENIIDESGMPKERFSAEFPKEGPSILRIQQVVRGDSAAYFCASSPPTGKPEAFFGQGTRLTVV.

This chain links TRBV19 with TRBJ2-1, with TRBD1 matching 7 bases. After removal of 4 bases from V and 5 bases from J, the junction contained 14 bases not matched to a gene. Germline CDR1 reads LNHDA; CDR2 reads SQIVND (reference sequence). CDR3 size: 17 residues. CDR3 in amino acids: CASSTYLRQGEDNEQFF. In nucleotides, the CDR3 is TGTGCCAGTAGTACGTACCTTCGACAGGGAGAGGACAATGAGCAGTTCTTC.

V usage is TRBV19 and J usage is TRBJ2-2; D is possibly TRBD2 (6 bases). CDR1 and CDR2 (germline): LNHDA, SQIVND (reference sequence). The CDR3 covers 12 residues. The V end lost 5 bases, the J end lost 5 bases, and 6 bases lay between the germline ends. CDR3 bases: TGTGCCAGTAGTGGGGGGACCGGGGAGCTGTTTTTT. Amino acid sequence: CASSGGTGELFF.

The V and J genes are TRBV7-2 and TRBJ2-1; possibly TRBD1 or TRBD2 for D (6 bases each). This CDR3 comprises 14 residues. The ends were cut back, 4 bases at V and 2 bases at J, with 9 bases in the middle. CDR1 is SGHTA and CDR2 is FQGNSA in the germline V gene. The CDR3 coding sequence is TGTGCCAGCAGCTCCGGGGGCACCTACAATGAGCAGTTCTTC. Translation: CASSSGGTYNEQFF.

Only one count was recorded for this clone. V is TRBV9 and J is TRBJ1-2, with D hard to call. With 0 bases removed from V and 5 bases from J, the gap between germline ends came to 14 bases. CDR3 length equals 15 residues. The germline CDR1 and CDR2 sequences are SGDLS and YYNGEE. The CDR3 here is CASSVGGVEGYGYTF. CDR3 DNA: TGTGCCAGCAGCGTAGGTGGGGTCGAAGGGTATGGCTACACCTTC. The variable domain in full, completed from reference TRBV9 and TRBJ1-2, reads DSGVTQTPKHLITATGQRVTLRCSPRSGDLSVYWYQQSLDQGLQFLIQYYNGEERAKGNILERFSAQQFPDLHSELNLSSLELGDSALYFCASSVGGVEGYGYTFGSGTRLTVV.

The CDR3 region is CASSQVSPPQAFF. The CDR3 DNA reads as TGTGCCAGCAGCCAAGTCTCTCCACCACAAGCTTTCTTT. V gene TRBV3-1 (or the pseudogene TRBV3-2) combines with J gene TRBJ1-1; D unclear. This CDR3 is 13 amino acids long. V gave up 1 base and J gave up 9 bases, with 12 bases separating them. Germline CDR1 LGHDT, CDR2 YNNKEL (reference sequence).